Shown below are 3 T cell receptor beta chains from a single sample sequenced in a study of blood T cell repertoires in COVID-19. Sequencing used immunoSEQ multiplex PCR; TCRdb keeps in-frame clones, though not all of them. The sample lists approximately 36,000 clones, 88% occurring once. Sequenced material: peripheral blood. Receptor source: a human donor in a cohort sampled during active COVID-19.

The V call is TRBV18, the J call TRBJ2-5; D possibly corresponds to TRBD2 (6 bases). CDR3 length equals 15 residues. Germline CDR1 is KGHSH and CDR2 is LQKENI. V was clipped by 6 bases and J by 1 base, with 15 bases between them. The CDR3 reads CASSPEGGIQETQYF. The CDR3 bases are TGTGCCAGCTCCCCGGAGGGAGGTATCCAAGAGACCCAGTACTTC.

The V call is TRBV3-1 (or the pseudogene TRBV3-2), the J call TRBJ2-1; 10 bases fit TRBD2. CDR1 LGHDT and CDR2 YNNKEL come from the germline V gene (reference sequence). V lost 2 bases, J lost 9 bases, and 13 bases stayed unmatched. This CDR3 is 17 amino acids long. CDR3 amino acids: CASSQTAGGLLTGEQFF. The CDR3 bases are TGTGCCAGCAGCCAAACAGCGGGGGGGCTCCTAACGGGTGAGCAGTTCTTC.

The chain has TRBV5-8 and TRBJ2-3; 7 nucleotides match TRBD2. V shed 7 bases, J shed 5 bases, and the junction held 13 bases outside the gene matches. The germline V gene encodes CDR1 SGHTS and CDR2 YDEGEE. The CDR3 is made up of 15 amino acids. The CDR3, as DNA: TGTGCCAGCGGTTTCCTGGGGGGGGGTAAAGATACGCAGTATTTT. Its protein is CASGFLGGGKDTQYF. Full variable domain (missing parts from reference TRBV5-8 and TRBJ2-3): EAGVTQSPTHLIKTRGQQATLRCSPISGHTSVYWYQQALGLGLQFLLWYDEGEERNRGNFPPRFSGRQFPNYSSELNVNALELEDSALYLCASGFLGGGKDTQYFGPGTRLTVL.